This TCR beta chain came from a study of CD8 T cells in Susac syndrome. Random hexamers primed reverse transcription of about 0.45 to 1 ug RNA. immunoSEQ multiplex PCR amplified TCR beta CDR3 across 54 Vbeta, 13 Jbeta. TCRdb reprocessed the immunoSEQ multiplex PCR reads with MiXCR, giving one entry per CDR3 protein. The table shows roughly 120,000 distinct CDR3 sequences, with more than 85% occurring only once. This clonotype has only one observation. The antigen is not known. The CDR3 consists of 14 residues. Germline lookup yields CDR1 LNHNV and CDR2 YYDKDF (reference sequence). Trimming shortened V by 2 bases and J by 9 bases, and 14 bases separated the two germline ends. Blood CD8+ and CD4+ T cells underwent high-throughput TCR beta sequencing. Negative isolation yielded CD4+ and CD8+ T cells, and FACS enriched TEMRA cells. Study outcomes and limitations: It was acknowledged in the study that the number of individuals who were included in its TCR sequencing and HLA analysis was relatively small.

Sample: CD4+ T cells from PBMCs. The chain combines TRBV15 with TRBJ1-5; D may be TRBD1 (5 bases). The source of this sequence is a human donor with multiple sclerosis. CDR3 nucleotide sequence: TGTGCCACCAGCAGACTAGGGGACTTACCGCCCCAGCATTTT. Its translation is CATSRLGDLPPQHF. The whole variable domain, remainder taken from reference TRBV15 and TRBJ1-5, is DAMVIQNPRYQVTQFGKPVTLSCSQTLNHNVMYWYQQKSSQAPKLLFHYYDKDFNNEADTPDNFQSRRPNTSFCFLDIRSPGLGDTAMYLCATSRLGDLPPQHFGDGTRLSIL.